The 7 T cell receptor beta chains listed next were all sequenced from one sample in a study of T cell repertoires in cytomegalovirus infection. MiXCR, applied by TCRdb to the reads, yields one record per CDR3 protein. There are 100,000 to 150,000 distinct CDR3 sequences in the sample; 7.5% to 9% occur only once, and roughly a tenth lies in the top ten. The sequencing sample was made of PBMCs. The receptors were sampled from a human donor in good health (CMV status not recorded). Some clones in this sample may be carry-over from other donors' samples.

Regarding this clonotype: At one end, the junction sequence differs from germline, possibly due to a read error. The chain is built from TRBV28 and TRBJ2-1, with 8 bases aligning to TRBD2. Germline V gene data show CDR1 as MDHEN and CDR2 as SYDVKM. The CDR3 covers 15 residues. DNA of the CDR3: TGTGCCAGCACCGCCGTGGCTAGCGGGTTCCCCGGGTACTTTTTC. Translation: CASTAVASGFPGYFF.

This clonotype was observed many times. The chain recombines TRBV19 with TRBJ2-3; D is ambiguous. The CDR3 totals 12 residues. Trimming stripped 5 bases from V and 5 bases from J, with 8 bases between. CDR1 is LNHDA, CDR2 SQIVND, per germline (reference sequence). The CDR3: CASSRRLDTQYF. The CDR3 DNA is TGTGCCAGTAGTCGCCGTTTAGATACGCAGTATTTT.

This clonotype was counted only a few times. The rearrangement joins TRBV12-5 to TRBJ2-2; the D gene is possibly TRBD1 (5 bases). The V and J ends lost 4 bases and 9 bases respectively, with 9 bases between them. This CDR3 region has 12 residues. Germline values: CDR1 LGHNT, CDR2 FRNRAP. CDR3: CASGWQGRELFF. The CDR3 DNA reads TGTGCTAGTGGTTGGCAGGGTCGGGAGCTGTTTTTT.

This clonotype occurred many times. V and J are TRBV20-1 and TRBJ2-5; 9 positions agree with TRBD2. Trimming cost V 0 bases and J 4 bases; bases outside gene matches: 12. The CDR3 sequence is 17 residues long. Germline CDR1 and CDR2: DFQATT and SNEGSKA (reference sequence). CDR3 DNA: TGCAGTGCTAGAGATCCCAAGCGGGGGGCCCCCCGAGAGACCCAGTACTTC. This translates into CSARDPKRGAPRETQYF.

The chain combines TRBV29-1 with TRBJ1-2; D not resolved. This CDR3 comprises 11 residues. Germline CDR1 SQVTM, CDR2 ANQGSEA. V was trimmed by 2 bases and J by 6 bases, leaving 7 bases between them. The CDR3 DNA is TGCAGCGTTGAACAGGCGAATGGCTACACCTTC. It yields the protein CSVEQANGYTF.

This clonotype was seen only a few times. This chain uses TRBV5-6 with TRBJ2-7; possibly TRBD2 for D (6 bases). The CDR3 has 16 amino acids. From germline, CDR1 is SGHDT and CDR2 YYEEEE. V was shortened by 2 bases and J by 2 bases, with 17 bases between the two germline ends. CDR3 residues: CASSLDGGKSTYEQYF. The CDR3 bases are TGTGCCAGCAGCTTAGACGGAGGGAAGTCAACCTACGAGCAGTACTTC.

Many counts were recorded for this clonotype. V is TRBV7-8 and J is TRBJ2-2; 12 bases agree with TRBD1. In germline, CDR1 is SGHVS, CDR2 FQNEAQ. J gave up 2 bases and V 5 bases, and 9 bases lay outside the gene matches. The CDR3 has 18 amino acids. The CDR3 DNA sequence: TGTGCCAGCAGCCCGGGGACAGGGGGCTGGAGCAACACCGGGGAGCTGTTTTTT. Translation gives CASSPGTGGWSNTGELFF.